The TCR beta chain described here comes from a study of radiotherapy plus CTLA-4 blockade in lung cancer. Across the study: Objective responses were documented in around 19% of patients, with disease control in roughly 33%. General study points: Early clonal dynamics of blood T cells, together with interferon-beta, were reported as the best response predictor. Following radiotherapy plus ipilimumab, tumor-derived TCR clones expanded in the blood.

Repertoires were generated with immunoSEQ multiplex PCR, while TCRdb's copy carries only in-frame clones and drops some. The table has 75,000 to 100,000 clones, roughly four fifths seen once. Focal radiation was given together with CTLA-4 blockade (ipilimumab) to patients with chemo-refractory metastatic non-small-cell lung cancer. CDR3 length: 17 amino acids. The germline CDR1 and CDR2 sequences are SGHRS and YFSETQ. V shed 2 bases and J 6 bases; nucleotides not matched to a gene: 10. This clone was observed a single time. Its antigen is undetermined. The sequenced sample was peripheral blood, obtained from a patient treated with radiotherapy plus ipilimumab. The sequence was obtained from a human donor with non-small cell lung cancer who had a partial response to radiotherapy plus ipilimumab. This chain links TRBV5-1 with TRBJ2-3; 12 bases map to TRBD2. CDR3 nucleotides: TGCGCCAGCAGCTTCGGACTAGCGGGAACATCGGTGGATACGCAGTATTTT. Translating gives CASSFGLAGTSVDTQYF.